This TCR beta chain was recovered during a study of blood T cell repertoires in COVID-19. About the research overall: The United States, Italy and Spain were the sources of the acute and convalescent COVID-19 samples. Sources were T cells, B-cell-depleted T cells, or PBMCs; the material itself was cDNA or gDNA.

The table came from immunoSEQ multiplex PCR; TCRdb's copy has only in-frame clones and leaves some out. Of approximately 210,000 clones in the sample, 83% were seen once. The CDR3 covers 14 residues. Germline V CDR1 and CDR2: SGHVS, FQNEAQ. Trimming took off 4 bases at V and 1 base at J, with 10 bases between the two ends. The clonotype comes from a woman aged 40 to 50 with active or convalescent COVID-19. The sequenced sample consisted of peripheral blood. The chain uses TRBV7-8 and TRBJ1-1; D might be TRBD1 (6 bases). The CDR3 DNA reads TGTGCCAGCAGCTACGGGACACAGAACACTGAAGCTTTCTTT. This gives the protein CASSYGTQNTEAFF.